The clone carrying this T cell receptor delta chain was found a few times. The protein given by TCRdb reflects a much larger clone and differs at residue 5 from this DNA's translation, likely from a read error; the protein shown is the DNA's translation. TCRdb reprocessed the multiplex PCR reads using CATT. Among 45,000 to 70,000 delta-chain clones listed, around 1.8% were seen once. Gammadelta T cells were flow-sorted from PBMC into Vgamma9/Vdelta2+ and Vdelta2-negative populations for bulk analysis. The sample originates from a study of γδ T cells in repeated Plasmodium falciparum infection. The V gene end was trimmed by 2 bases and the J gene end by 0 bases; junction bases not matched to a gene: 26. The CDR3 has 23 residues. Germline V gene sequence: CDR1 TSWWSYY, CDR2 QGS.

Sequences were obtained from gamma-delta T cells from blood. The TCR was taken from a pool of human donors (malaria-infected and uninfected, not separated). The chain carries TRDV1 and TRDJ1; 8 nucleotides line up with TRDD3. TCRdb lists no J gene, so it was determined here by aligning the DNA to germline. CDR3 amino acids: CALGESGGNLILGGYAYTDKLIF. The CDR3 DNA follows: TGTGCTCTTGGGGAAAGCGGGGGCAACCTCATACTGGGGGGTTACGCGTACACCGATAAACTCATCTTT.